The T cell receptor beta chain under discussion was sequenced for a study of T cell responses to AZD1222 COVID-19 vaccine (dated by TCRdb to 2020 to 2022). Context from the whole study: AZD1222 recipients given second doses at about 4 weeks or at about 12 weeks were pooled, since spike-specific TCR depth and breadth were not found to differ between the two schedules. Enrollment into the trials was organized by age into subgroups of 18-55, 56-69 and 70-plus years, and those subgroups contained roughly 150, 30 and 60 TCR-sequenced participants, respectively. A total of 240 or so trial participants underwent TCR sequencing, of whom roughly 210 had received two doses of AZD1222 and some 25 had received two doses of the MenACWY control vaccine. What the research found in general, with its limitations: Most participants were white British and females outnumbered males, and the authors suggested that clonal diversity may have been underestimated. After two AZD1222 doses, spike-specific TCR breadth and depth were significantly higher than at day 0 and than in MenACWY recipients. Conclusions about previously exposed vaccinees are limited, since just a handful of AZD1222 recipients were seropositive for SARS-CoV-2 at baseline. In the small 56-69-year group, the increase in depth fell short of significance, most likely because of low power. No day 14 peak-response samples were available, so repertoires were characterized only after the peak T cell response. The whole spike protein was spanned by vaccine-associated CD4 TCRs, and dominant responses were seen in regions 160-218 and 743-854. Nearly half of unique spike-specific TCRs reportedly recognized epitopes outside regions mutated in the B.1.351 and B.1.1.7 variants.

The germline V gene encodes CDR1 MNHEY and CDR2 SMNVEV (reference sequence). V is shortened by 5 bases, J by 2 bases, and the region joining them spans 16 bases. Including cysteine and phenylalanine, the CDR3 has 16 amino acids. The kept DNA is CDR3 alone, 48 bases in frame from the first base. The CDR3 regions of human TCRbeta chains were analyzed by immunosequencing. Per the original workflow: TCRs in the repertoires were matched against a reference library of SARS-CoV-2-specific TCRs that had been generated with the MIRA antigen-specificity platform. Breadth was defined as the fraction of unique TCRs that were SARS-CoV-2-associated, and depth was defined as the fraction of total T cells that were SARS-CoV-2-associated. Each spike-specific TCR was assigned to its reactive spike region and to a CD4 or CD8 class using the MIRA data. Log10-transformed breadth and depth values were compared by one-way ANOVA with Sidak's multiple comparisons tests. TCRdb holds this immuneACCESS table with in-frame rearrangements only. Some clones are missing; in checked studies, unresolved V genes explain under half, and the rest has no known cause. The V and J calls and clone size come from that table; D and trimming were worked out from the DNA. The sample table contains approximately 190,000 clones; only one count was recorded for roughly 93% of them. The ten largest clones take up about 9.3% of the sample.

As to this clone: What this receptor recognizes is not known. Qualities for individual bases were not recorded, and no much larger clone is one base off.

The sample's time point label, decoded: baseline before first vaccination. Vaccinee samples came from UK trials COV001 and COV002, including a single-blind randomized controlled phase 2/3 trial of AZD1222 (ChAdOx1 nCoV-19) in healthy adults. For TCRbeta chain sequencing, PBMC samples were collected from trial participants at day 0 and at day 28 after the second dose. The receptor was isolated from an adult in good health. This sequence uses TRBV27 and TRBJ1-5, and TRBD1 may be the D gene, going by 5 matching bases. The sequencing here drew on peripheral blood, taken on day 0 of AZD1222 vaccination. Read as DNA, the sequence is TGTGCCAGCAGTCCCACGGGGGTGCTGGGCAATCAGCCCCAGCATTTT. This sequence encodes CASSPTGVLGNQPQHF.